The 5 T cell receptor beta chains listed next were all sequenced from one sample in a study of CD8+ T cells in alopecia areata. Investigators isolated RNA and reverse transcribed it into cDNA to act as the sequencing template. Assay used: immunoSEQ multiplex PCR; TCRdb lists only in-frame clones, some missing. The sample has over 150,000 clones, around 50% seen once. Sequencing input: CD8+ T cells sorted from blood. The receptors originated from a human donor in good health.

This clone was observed a few times. The chain couples TRBV5-1 to TRBJ1-2; 7 bases align to TRBD1. Trimming cost V 5 bases and J 6 bases; bases outside gene matches: 10. CDR3 size: 14 residues. Germline CDR1 is SGHRS and CDR2 is YFSETQ. The DNA of the CDR3 is TGCGCCAGCAGTTTCGAACAGGGGACCCATGGCTACACCTTC. Translation gives CASSFEQGTHGYTF. Looking up the rest from reference TRBV5-1 and TRBJ1-2 gives the full variable domain: KAGVTQTPRYLIKTRGQQVTLSCSPISGHRSVSWYQQTPGQGLQFLFEYFSETQRNKGNFPGRFSGRQFSNSRSEMNVSTLELGDSALYLCASSFEQGTHGYTFGSGTRLTVV.

The rearrangement joins TRBV25-1 to TRBJ1-1; D uncertain. V was clipped by 5 bases and J by 5 bases, with 9 bases between them. Germline V gene data show CDR1 as MGHDK and CDR2 as SYGVNS. This CDR3 has 12 amino acids. CDR3 amino acids: CASSYGWTEAFF. CDR3 nucleotides: TGTGCCAGCAGTTATGGGTGGACTGAAGCTTTCTTT.

The genes are TRBV15 and TRBJ1-5; D remains ambiguous. Germline V gene data show CDR1 as LNHNV and CDR2 as YYDKDF (reference sequence). The CDR3 covers 14 residues. V lost 5 bases and J lost 4, with 12 bases in between. The CDR3 reads CATSLFSGNQPQHF. The CDR3, as DNA: TGTGCCACCAGCCTGTTCTCGGGGAATCAGCCCCAGCATTTT. The full variable domain, its missing parts supplied by reference TRBV15 and TRBJ1-5, is DAMVIQNPRYQVTQFGKPVTLSCSQTLNHNVMYWYQQKSSQAPKLLFHYYDKDFNNEADTPDNFQSRRPNTSFCFLDIRSPGLGDTAMYLCATSLFSGNQPQHFGDGTRLSIL.

The chain combines TRBV30 with TRBJ1-1, with no clear D. CDR3 size: 12 residues. Germline-derived CDR1 and CDR2 are GTSNPN and SVGIG (reference sequence). Trimming stripped 0 bases from V and 4 bases from J, with 6 bases between. For the CDR3, the DNA is TGTGCCTGGAGTGTAGCGGCCACTGAAGCTTTCTTT. Protein: CAWSVAATEAFF.

V usage is TRBV29-1 and J usage is TRBJ2-7, with 7 nucleotides matching TRBD1. V shed 6 bases, J shed 6 bases, and the junction held 5 bases outside the gene matches. The CDR3 loop spans 11 amino acids. CDR1 SQVTM and CDR2 ANQGSEA come from the germline V gene. CDR3 DNA sequence: TGCAGCGTGGGACAGCCCGGCGAGCAGTACTTC. Translated: CSVGQPGEQYF.